This T cell receptor beta chain was captured in a study of response to subunit inactivated influenza vaccine. Study-level findings and limits: Seasonal influenza vaccination, on each occasion, was suggested by the authors to recruit few new T cells.

TCRdb called the RT-PCR reads again in MiXCR, with one record for every CDR3 protein. This table holds about 500,000 distinct CDR3 sequences, around 7.9% found once. There are a few counts of this clonotype. The antigen is unknown. This CDR3 region has 13 residues. Germline V gives CDR1 LNHDA, CDR2 SQIVND (reference sequence). Trimming shortened V by 4 bases and J by 6 bases, and 10 bases separated the two germline ends. The rearrangement joins TRBV19 to TRBJ1-5; the D is unclear. The sequenced sample was PBMCs from blood, obtained less than 30 months after vaccination. This TCR was sampled from a man between 50 and 70 years old who received an inactivated influenza vaccine. This CDR3 is CASSTRLLQPQHF. Here the CDR3 DNA reads TGTGCCAGTAGTACCAGGCTCCTTCAGCCCCAGCATTTT.